Listed below are T cell receptor beta chains from one sample, sequenced in a study of Ad26.COV2.S vaccination and SARS-CoV-2 variants. This table comes from immunoSEQ multiplex PCR, and its TCRdb copy is limited to in-frame clones, with some not included. This table holds almost 400,000 clones, 89% found once. Sample: peripheral blood, taken in a trial of Ad26.COV2.S vaccine versus placebo. These receptors were obtained from a person aged 18-65 years who received the Ad26.COV2.S COVID-19 vaccine or a placebo. The CDR3 runs from the conserved cysteine through the conserved F or W. The order of the fields is clone size, J gene, D gene, V gene, CDR3 protein, CDR3 DNA. A D gene is named only where the DNA matches it firmly. Not all rows give a size; the values are once, few, many and, for expanded clones, a class.

once,TRBJ1-2,TRBD1,TRBV29-1,CSAVPGQGAHGYTF,TGCAGCGCGGTGCCGGGACAGGGGGCACATGGCTACACCTTC
once,TRBJ2-1,.,TRBV7-8,CASSLTSSGYNEQFF,TGTGCCAGCAGCTTAACGTCCTCTGGTTACAATGAGCAGTTCTTC
.,TRBJ2-5,TRBD2,TRBV25-1,CASSEIGREAAQETQYF,TGTGCCAGCAGTGAAATAGGGCGGGAGGCCGCCCAAGAGACCCAGTACTTC
.,TRBJ1-4,TRBD1,TRBV9,CASSIQGADEKLFF,TGTGCCAGCAGTATCCAGGGGGCAGATGAAAAACTGTTTTTT
.,TRBJ1-1,TRBD1,TRBV11-2,CASSPHDRAAEAFF,TGTGCCAGCAGCCCCCACGACAGGGCCGCTGAAGCTTTCTTT
few,TRBJ1-4,.,TRBV7-2,CASSLTANEKLFF,TGTGCCAGCAGCCTCACCGCTAATGAAAAACTGTTTTTT
.,TRBJ2-7,TRBD2,TRBV4-1,CASSQTGPVGGPSEQYF,TGCGCCAGCAGCCAAACGGGGCCCGTGGGAGGGCCCTCCGAGCAGTACTTC
.,TRBJ1-2,.,TRBV28,CASSPQNYGYTF,TGTGCCAGCAGTCCACAGAACTATGGCTACACCTTC
.,TRBJ2-1,.,TRBV21-1,CASRRRAGGRDEQFF,TGTGCCAGCAGAAGAAGGGCGGGAGGTAGAGATGAGCAGTTCTTC
.,TRBJ2-5,.,TRBV24-1,CATSDWTDQETQYF,TGTGCCACCAGTGATTGGACAGATCAAGAGACCCAGTACTTC
.,TRBJ2-7,TRBD2,TRBV5-5,CASSFLAGNSYEQYF,TGTGCCAGCAGCTTCCTAGCGGGGAATTCCTACGAGCAGTACTTC
.,TRBJ2-7,TRBD2,TRBV12-3/TRBV12-4,CASSLSTSPEQYF,TGTGCCAGCAGTTTATCGACTAGCCCCGAGCAGTACTTC
.,TRBJ1-6,.,TRBV7-9,CASSEDRYSPLHF,TGTGCCAGCAGCGAAGACCGATATTCACCCCTCCACTTT
.,TRBJ2-7,TRBD2,TRBV4-2,CASRDLAGFDEQYF,TGTGCCAGCAGGGATCTAGCGGGATTCGACGAGCAGTACTTC
.,TRBJ2-1,TRBD2,TRBV28,CASRAPAGATFF,TGTGCCAGCAGAGCCCCAGCGGGAGCTACGTTCTTC
.,TRBJ1-6,.,TRBV5-4,CASSPRGVSPLHF,TGTGCCAGCAGCCCCAGGGGTGTGTCACCCCTCCACTTT
.,TRBJ2-7,TRBD1,TRBV11-2,CASSLLGRGQGDYEQYF,TGTGCCAGCAGCTTATTAGGTAGGGGACAGGGGGATTACGAGCAGTACTTC
.,TRBJ2-3,.,TRBV7-9,CASSLVSRGETQYF,TGTGCCAGCAGCTTAGTTTCCAGGGGCGAGACGCAGTATTTT
.,TRBJ2-3,TRBD2,TRBV29-1,CSGIAGERSDTQYF,TGCAGCGGGATAGCGGGAGAGAGGTCAGATACGCAGTATTTT
.,TRBJ1-2,TRBD1,TRBV7-2,CASSLLIGGFGYTF,TGTGCCAGCAGCTTATTAATAGGGGGCTTTGGCTACACCTTC
.,TRBJ2-1,TRBD2,TRBV5-3,CARNPYREGRQFF,TGTGCCAGAAATCCATATAGGGAGGGCAGGCAGTTCTTC
.,TRBJ2-2,.,TRBV6-2/TRBV6-3,CASSRGLTNTGELFF,TGTGCCAGCAGCCGGGGGTTGACGAACACCGGGGAGCTGTTTTTT
.,TRBJ2-6,TRBD1,TRBV19,CASSNLRDRAYSGANVLTF,TGTGCCAGTAGTAACCTTCGGGACAGGGCCTACTCTGGGGCCAACGTCCTGACTTTC
few,TRBJ2-1,.,TRBV5-5,CASSPGADYNEQFF,TGTGCCAGCAGCCCGGGGGCCGATTACAATGAGCAGTTCTTC
.,TRBJ1-1,.,TRBV11-3,CASSLTGGLNTEAFF,TGTGCCAGCAGCTTAACTGGGGGTTTGAACACTGAAGCTTTCTTT
.,TRBJ1-5,.,TRBV28,CASSLLTRGSGQPQHF,TGTGCCAGCAGTTTATTAACACGGGGGTCGGGTCAGCCCCAGCATTTT